The following is a T cell receptor (delta chain) sequence with its context. Antigen specificity is unknown. The template was reverse-transcribed extracted RNA. The CDR3 regions were amplified by multiplex PCR from V-gene primers to a constant-region primer. TCRdb processed the multiplex PCR reads again with the CATT caller. The sample has under 85,000 delta-chain clones, approximately 34% seen once. The CDR3 totals 22 residues. The V gene's germline CDR1 is TSWWSYY and CDR2 QGS. V lost 5 bases, J lost 0 bases, and 25 bases stayed unmatched. The data stem from a study of Vδ1+ human thymocytes. Whole-study findings and limits: Thymic TRG and TRD repertoires appeared highly polyclonal.

Sequences were obtained from Vdelta1+ gamma-delta thymocytes from the thymus. This sample's subset: FACS-sorted CD3+ TCRalphabeta- TCRVdelta1+ TCRVdelta2- thymocytes. The receptor was isolated from a boy in the first two years of life who had congenital heart surgery. The chain recombines TRDV1 with TRDJ1; 9 nucleotides line up with TRDD3. The CDR3 loop reads CALGPLHPYWGKGPVYTDKLIF. The CDR3 DNA sequence: TGTGCTCTTGGGCCCCTCCACCCTTACTGGGGGAAGGGACCCGTATACACCGATAAACTCATCTTT.